These 24 T cell receptor beta chains were all obtained from the same sample, sequenced in a study of technical replicates of blood from several donors. Sequenced by immunoSEQ multiplex PCR; TCRdb stores in-frame clones only, minus some. The data contain 50,000 to 60,000 clones, 91% of them singletons. Specimen: PBMCs. The source of these receptors is a human donor in good health. Some clones in this sample may be carry-over from other donors' samples.

The chain uses TRBV27 and TRBJ2-1; no clear D. The germline V gene has CDR1 MNHEY and CDR2 SMNVEV (reference sequence). V lost 3 bases to trimming and J lost 0 bases, with 9 bases between them. The CDR3 spans 15 residues. CDR3 bases: TGTGCCAGCAGTTTCGCGCCGAGCTCCTACAATGAGCAGTTCTTC. Residues: CASSFAPSSYNEQFF.

The chain has TRBV18 and TRBJ2-1; 8 bases are shared with TRBD2. CDR1 KGHSH and CDR2 LQKENI come from the germline V gene. The length of the CDR3 is 16 residues. V gave up 6 bases and J gave up 7 bases; unmatched junction bases: 14. The CDR3 coding sequence is TGTGCCAGCTCGTGGGGGGGACTAGGGTCCCGGAATGAGCAGTTCTTC. Translating gives CASSWGGLGSRNEQFF.

The chain uses TRBV29-1 and TRBJ2-1, with TRBD1 matching over 11 bases. Germline V gene lookup returns CDR1 SQVTM and CDR2 ANQGSEA. The CDR3 has 14 amino acids. Trimming removed 3 bases from V and 8 bases from J; junction bases left unmatched: 6. This CDR3 is CSVESGTGGYEQFF. CDR3 in DNA: TGCAGCGTTGAGTCCGGGACAGGGGGATATGAGCAGTTCTTC.

The V gene is TRBV6-5, the J gene TRBJ1-6; D is undetermined. V was pared by 4 bases and J by 10 bases, with 17 bases between. This CDR3 has 15 amino acids. Germline CDR1 is MNHEY and CDR2 is SVGAGI. This chain's CDR3 is CASSLRRREGSPLHF. The CDR3 nucleotides read TGTGCCAGCAGTTTACGCCGGCGTGAGGGATCACCCCTCCACTTT.

CDR3 loop: CASSPLSQARYTF. The CDR3 DNA sequence: TGTGCCAGCAGCCCTTTGAGCCAGGCGCGCTACACCTTC. The chain employs TRBV5-5 and TRBJ1-2; D remains unclear. The CDR3 extends over 13 amino acids. Trimming shortened V by 4 bases and J by 9 bases, and 16 bases separated the two germline ends. In germline, CDR1 is SGHKS, CDR2 YYEKEE (reference sequence).

The chain employs TRBV7-2 and TRBJ1-1; TRBD1 aligns across 7 bases. V was clipped by 5 bases and J by 4 bases; unmatched bases: 7. The CDR3 is 14 amino acids. CDR1 and CDR2 from the germline V gene are SGHTA and FQGNSA. DNA of the CDR3: TGTGCCAGCAGCACTACAGGGGCCCTCACTGAAGCTTTCTTT. Its translation is CASSTTGALTEAFF.

The chain carries TRBV19 and TRBJ1-2; D not certain. This CDR3 comprises 14 residues. The germline V gene encodes CDR1 LNHDA and CDR2 SQIVND (reference sequence). V gave up 4 bases and J gave up 1 base, with 10 bases separating them. The CDR3 sequence: CASSTRGSNYGYTF. CDR3 DNA sequence: TGTGCCAGTAGTACCCGAGGAAGTAACTATGGCTACACCTTC.

This clone was counted once. The chain employs TRBV7-6 and TRBJ2-5; no reliable D call. This CDR3 is built from 12 residues. Trimming pared 7 bases from V and 6 bases from J, leaving 12 bases between. Germline V lookup: CDR1 SGHVS, CDR2 FNYEAQ. The DNA for the CDR3 is TGTGCCAGCACGAGCGACGAAAAGACCCAGTACTTC. The encoded protein is CASTSDEKTQYF.

The chain joins TRBV7-9 to TRBJ2-5, with TRBD1 identical over 10 bases. Per the germline V gene, CDR1 is SEHNR and CDR2 is FQNEAQ (reference sequence). The CDR3 extends over 15 amino acids. V lost 4 bases and J lost 5; bases outside the gene matches: 7. In DNA form, the CDR3 reads TGTGCCAGCAGCTATCAGCCGGGACAGGGGGAGACCCAGTACTTC. Protein: CASSYQPGQGETQYF.

The genes are TRBV9 and TRBJ2-3, with TRBD2 matching over 11 bases. CDR1 is SGDLS and CDR2 is YYNGEE in the germline V gene. V lost 4 bases, J lost 3 bases, and 16 bases stayed unmatched. There are 19 residues in the CDR3. The CDR3: CASSPRQTSGALRTDTQYF. CDR3 in DNA: TGTGCCAGCAGCCCCCGTCAGACTAGCGGGGCCCTGAGGACAGATACGCAGTATTTT. The full variable domain, its missing parts supplied by reference TRBV9 and TRBJ2-3, is DSGVTQTPKHLITATGQRVTLRCSPRSGDLSVYWYQQSLDQGLQFLIQYYNGEERAKGNILERFSAQQFPDLHSELNLSSLELGDSALYFCASSPRQTSGALRTDTQYFGPGTRLTVL.

V usage is TRBV19 and J usage is TRBJ2-7; 8 nucleotides match TRBD1. Germline V gene sequence: CDR1 LNHDA, CDR2 SQIVND (reference sequence). The J segment lost 6 bases and the V segment lost 5 bases, leaving 18 bases of the junction unmatched. The CDR3 runs to 17 residues. The CDR3 coding sequence is TGTGCCAGTAGTGGGAGGACAGGGCGTTCGGAATCTCGCGAGCAGTACTTC. Translation gives CASSGRTGRSESREQYF.

The rearrangement joins TRBV4-1 to TRBJ1-5; D is undetermined. Between the trimmed V and J ends, which lost 1 base and 2 bases, there was a span of 9 bases. This CDR3 region has 15 residues. Germline V gene lookup returns CDR1 MGHRA and CDR2 YSYEKL. CDR3 amino acids: CASSQVMGGNQPQHF. In DNA, the CDR3 is TGCGCCAGCAGCCAAGTGATGGGCGGCAATCAGCCCCAGCATTTT.

This sequence joins TRBV15 and TRBJ2-1, with TRBD2 matching over 12 bases. CDR1 and CDR2 from the germline V gene are LNHNV and YYDKDF (reference sequence). With 8 bases clipped from V and 13 bases from J, the junction kept 6 bases outside the gene matches. CDR3 length: 12 amino acids. DNA for the CDR3: TGTGCCACCTCCGGACTAGCGGGACAACAGTTCTTC. This gives the protein CATSGLAGQQFF.

This clone was observed a few times. The chain is built from TRBV7-9 and TRBJ1-4; the D is unclear. CDR1 and CDR2 (germline): SEHNR, FQNEAQ (reference sequence). Trimming cost V 5 bases and J 3 bases, with 7 bases left between them. CDR3 length: 13 residues. As DNA, the CDR3 is TGTGCCAGCAGCCGCGGAGCTAATGAAAAACTGTTTTTT. Protein sequence: CASSRGANEKLFF.

The V call is TRBV15, the J call TRBJ2-7; 9 positions match TRBD1. Germline CDR1 LNHNV, CDR2 YYDKDF (reference sequence). Trimming removed 3 bases from V and 3 bases from J; junction bases left unmatched: 15. The CDR3 runs 18 residues. The DNA for the CDR3 is TGTGCCACCAGCAGTGAGGTGGGGACAGGGAGGGATAACTACGAGCAGTACTTC. This gives the protein CATSSEVGTGRDNYEQYF.

This sequence joins TRBV2 and TRBJ2-1; TRBD2 aligns across 14 bases. Unmatched junction bases numbered 11, after V lost 7 bases and J lost 6 bases. The CDR3 runs 17 residues. Germline lookup yields CDR1 SNHLY and CDR2 FYNNEI. The CDR3 sequence: CASTRLGGLAGVNEQFF. CDR3 in DNA: TGTGCCAGCACCCGACTTGGGGGACTAGCGGGAGTCAATGAGCAGTTCTTC.

The chain couples TRBV6-1 to TRBJ2-5; weak D call: TRBD1 (6 bases). CDR1 and CDR2 from the germline V gene are MNHNS and SASEGT. V dropped 3 bases and J dropped 3 bases, with 14 bases sitting between them. The CDR3 runs 15 residues. The CDR3 region is CASSDAPSGEETQYF. CDR3 nucleotides: TGTGCCAGCAGTGATGCCCCGTCAGGGGAAGAGACCCAGTACTTC.

This CDR3 is CAWSVGRGGETQYF. The CDR3 DNA follows: TGTGCCTGGAGTGTAGGGAGGGGAGGGGAGACCCAGTACTTC. The V and J genes are TRBV30 and TRBJ2-5, with 7 bases fitting TRBD2. The CDR3 has 14 amino acids. The ends lost 0 bases at V and 5 bases at J; junction bases unmatched: 6. The germline V gene encodes CDR1 GTSNPN and CDR2 SVGIG (reference sequence).

The chain is built from TRBV30 and TRBJ1-1; TRBD1 agrees at 7 bases. With V trimmed by 7 bases and J by 4 bases, 15 bases remained unmatched. Germline CDR1 is GTSNPN and CDR2 is SVGIG (reference sequence). This CDR3 has 15 amino acids. The CDR3, as DNA: TGTGCCTTCCCGAAAGGAGACAGGGTAGGCACTGAAGCTTTCTTT. Translating gives CAFPKGDRVGTEAFF.

Regarding this clone: The junction differs from germline at one of its ends, possibly a read error. This sequence joins TRBV18 and TRBJ2-7; the match to TRBD1 covers 11 bases. Germline assignment: CDR1 KGHSH and CDR2 LQKENI. The CDR3 sequence is 13 residues long. DNA for the CDR3: TGTGCCAGCTCACTAGGGACAGGGGGTACAGCCTGCTTC. This codes for CASSLGTGGTACF.

This clone was seen just once. The chain links TRBV21-1 to TRBJ2-7; TRBD2 is the table's D call and was not checked against the DNA. TRBV21-1 is shown as a pseudogene. There are 15 residues in the CDR3. CDR3 in amino acids: CASSKLAEYSYEQYF. The CDR3 nucleotides are TGTGCCAGCAGCAAACTAGCGGAGTACTCCTACGAGCAGTACTTC.

The rearrangement uses TRBV5-6 and TRBJ2-1; 9 bases are shared with TRBD2. The CDR3 loop spans 17 amino acids. The J segment lost 7 bases and the V segment lost 4 bases, leaving 15 bases of the junction unmatched. Germline CDR1 reads SGHDT; CDR2 reads YYEEEE. CDR3 sequence: CASSMYRVGGRGNEQFF. The CDR3 region has the DNA TGTGCCAGCAGCATGTATAGAGTGGGCGGGAGGGGGAATGAGCAGTTCTTC. The whole variable domain, remainder taken from reference TRBV5-6 and TRBJ2-1, is DAGVTQSPTHLIKTRGQQVTLRCSPKSGHDTVSWYQQALGQGPQFIFQYYEEEERQRGNFPDRFSGHQFPNYSSELNVNALLLGDSALYLCASSMYRVGGRGNEQFFGPGTRLTVL.

The chain is built from TRBV7-9 and TRBJ1-3; the match to TRBD1 covers 7 bases. The CDR3 runs 14 residues. The trim removed 0 bases at V and 7 bases at J, leaving 3 bases unmatched. From germline, CDR1 is SEHNR and CDR2 FQNEAQ (reference sequence). CDR3 sequence (DNA): TGTGCCAGCAGCTTAGCGGCAGGGGGTAACACCATATATTTT. This translates into CASSLAAGGNTIYF.

The rearrangement uses TRBV5-6 and TRBJ1-1; D is undetermined. Germline V gene lookup returns CDR1 SGHDT and CDR2 YYEEEE. The CDR3 has 13 amino acids. V lost 0 bases and J lost 6, with 9 bases in between. CDR3 DNA sequence: TGTGCCAGCAGCTTGGACAGATGGGCTGAAGCTTTCTTT. The encoded protein is CASSLDRWAEAFF.